These 15 T cell receptor beta chains were all obtained from the same sample, sequenced in a study of shared clonotypes between healthy human individuals. Sequencing was performed with immunoSEQ multiplex PCR; in TCRdb, only in-frame clones are kept and a portion is missing. The sample consists of some 2,100,000 clones, about 93% of them appearing once. CD45RO-negative CD8 cells positively selected for CCR7 made up the naive population, which excluded terminally differentiated effector memory CD45RA+ cells. The sequencing input was naive CD8+ T cells from PBMCs. The receptors derive from a young man in good health. Some clones in this sample may be carry-over from other donors' samples.

This clone has a single count. The rearrangement joins TRBV7-9 to TRBJ1-6, with 7 bases fitting TRBD1. This CDR3 has 15 residues. The V segment lost 5 bases and the J segment 7 bases; nucleotides outside the gene matches: 8. Germline V lookup: CDR1 SEHNR, CDR2 FQNEAQ (reference sequence). CDR3 sequence reads: CASSGRTGDNSPLHF. The CDR3 coding sequence is TGTGCCAGCAGCGGACGGACAGGTGACAATTCACCCCTCCACTTT.

The chain joins TRBV7-2 to TRBJ2-3; 14 bases line up with TRBD2. The V and J ends lost 5 bases and 0 bases, in that order; junction bases with no gene match: 10. Germline values: CDR1 SGHTA, CDR2 FQGNSA. This CDR3 has 19 amino acids. CDR3 amino acids: CASSRRTSGRLDSTDTQYF. Written as DNA, the CDR3 is TGTGCCAGCAGCCGCCGGACTAGCGGGAGGCTAGATAGCACAGATACGCAGTATTTT.

This chain links TRBV10-3 with TRBJ2-7, with D maybe TRBD2 (7 bases). Trimming removed 8 bases from V and 5 bases from J, with 13 bases in between. Germline assignment: CDR1 ENHRY and CDR2 SYGVKD. CDR3 length equals 12 residues. DNA for the CDR3: TGTGCCATCGGACAGCGGGGCGACGAGCAGTACTTC. It encodes CAIGQRGDEQYF.

The chain is built from TRBV2 and TRBJ2-7, with a tentative D call TRBD1 (6 bases). V shed 4 bases and J shed 6 bases, with 22 bases lying between them. The length of the CDR3 is 16 residues. Germline CDR1 and CDR2: SNHLY and FYNNEI. The CDR3 region has the DNA TGTGCCAGCAGTGGGTCGGCGGACGACAGGACGATCGAGCAGTACTTC. Protein: CASSGSADDRTIEQYF. Together with reference TRBV2 and TRBJ2-7, the CDR3 gives the full variable domain: EPEVTQTPSHQVTQMGQEVILRCVPISNHLYFYWYRQILGQKVEFLVSFYNNEISEKSEIFDDQFSVERPDGSNFTLKIRSTKLEDSAMYFCASSGSADDRTIEQYFGPGTRLTVT.

This chain uses TRBV27 with TRBJ2-7; TRBD1 matches 7 bases. The J segment lost 2 bases and the V segment lost 6 bases, leaving 10 bases of the junction unmatched. The CDR3 covers 15 residues. The germline V gene encodes CDR1 MNHEY and CDR2 SMNVEV (reference sequence). The DNA for the CDR3 is TGTGCCAGCAGAGTCACCGGGACAGCCACCTACGAGCAGTACTTC. As protein: CASRVTGTATYEQYF.

Regarding this clone: The sample carries other DNA sequences with the same CDR3. The chain joins TRBV5-6 to TRBJ2-7; no clear D gene. Germline V lookup: CDR1 SGHDT, CDR2 YYEEEE. V shed 4 bases and J shed 3 bases, with 8 bases lying between them. There are 12 residues in the CDR3. CDR3: CASSLEDYEQYF. In DNA form, the CDR3 reads TGTGCCAGCAGCCTAGAGGACTACGAGCAGTACTTC.

The V gene is TRBV7-8, the J gene TRBJ2-1; D perhaps matches TRBD2 (5 bases). Germline-derived CDR1 and CDR2 are SGHVS and FQNEAQ. The CDR3 has 15 amino acids. V dropped 5 bases and J dropped 0 bases, with 11 bases sitting between them. This chain's CDR3 is CASSPLAASYNEQFF. The CDR3 bases are TGTGCCAGCAGCCCGCTAGCCGCCTCCTACAATGAGCAGTTCTTC.

For this clone: This CDR3 is also generated by other DNA sequences in the sample. CDR3 nucleotide sequence: TGTGCCAGCAGCCAAGTAGGTCAAGGGGAGACCCAGTACTTC. Translation: CASSQVGQGETQYF. The V call is TRBV4-2, the J call TRBJ2-5; D unclear. The CDR3 length is 14 residues. In germline, CDR1 is LGHNA, CDR2 YNFKEQ. The V end lost 1 base, the J end lost 5 bases, and 11 bases lay between the germline ends.

The chain couples TRBV2 to TRBJ1-5; D not certain. V dropped 4 bases and J dropped 10 bases, with 14 bases sitting between them. The V gene's germline CDR1 is SNHLY and CDR2 FYNNEI. The length of the CDR3 is 13 residues. The CDR3 is CASSGPPQEPQHF. CDR3 DNA: TGTGCCAGCAGTGGCCCCCCCCAGGAACCCCAGCATTTT.

The CDR3 protein is CASSPIASDRGPYEQYF. The CDR3 region has the DNA TGTGCCAGCAGTCCCATCGCCTCGGACAGGGGGCCCTACGAGCAGTACTTC. The chain couples TRBV27 to TRBJ2-7, with 11 bases that match TRBD1. Looked up from germline, CDR1 is MNHEY and CDR2 is SMNVEV (reference sequence). There are 17 residues in the CDR3. V was clipped by 5 bases and J by 2 bases; unmatched bases: 11.

The rearrangement joins TRBV28 to TRBJ2-7, with 14 bases that match TRBD2. This CDR3 is built from 16 residues. V lost 5 bases to trimming and J lost 5 bases; unmatched junction nucleotides: 8. Germline V gives CDR1 MDHEN, CDR2 SYDVKM. The CDR3 bases are TGTGCCAGCAGTCGCCAGGGACTAGCGGGAGAGGACGAGCAGTACTTC. It translates to CASSRQGLAGEDEQYF. The variable domain in full, with the rest retrieved from reference TRBV28 and TRBJ2-7, is DVKVTQSSRYLVKRTGEKVFLECVQDMDHENMFWYRQDPGLGLRLIYFSYDVKMKEKGDIPEGYSVSREKKERFSLILESASTNQTSMYLCASSRQGLAGEDEQYFGPGTRLTVT.

The chain combines TRBV4-1 with TRBJ2-1; TRBD1 might be the D (6 bases). V was cut by 4 bases and J by 7 bases, with 11 bases left in between. Germline V gene data show CDR1 as MGHRA and CDR2 as YSYEKL. CDR3 length equals 13 residues. The CDR3: CASSRTRGNEQFF. The CDR3 DNA reads TGCGCCAGCAGCCGAACGAGGGGGAATGAGCAGTTCTTC.

V is TRBV25-1 and J is TRBJ1-4; tentatively, D is TRBD1 (5 bases). Germline V CDR1 and CDR2: MGHDK, SYGVNS. The length of the CDR3 is 13 residues. Trimming pared 4 bases from V and 7 bases from J, leaving 10 bases between. The CDR3 region is CASSVDRLEKLFF. CDR3 in DNA: TGTGCCAGCAGTGTCGACAGACTTGAAAAACTGTTTTTT. The variable domain in full, with the rest retrieved from reference TRBV25-1 and TRBJ1-4, is EADIYQTPRYLVIGTGKKITLECSQTMGHDKMYWYQQDPGMELHLIHYSYGVNSTEKGDLSSESTVSRIRTEHFPLTLESARPSHTSQYLCASSVDRLEKLFFGSGTQLSVL.

The chain employs TRBV9 and TRBJ2-7; possibly TRBD1 for D (6 bases). Germline V lookup: CDR1 SGDLS, CDR2 YYNGEE. V shed 3 bases and J shed 4 bases, with 14 bases lying between them. This CDR3 spans 14 amino acids. CDR3 nucleotides: TGTGCCAGCAGCGGAACAGGGTTCTCTTACGAGCAGTACTTC. It is translated as CASSGTGFSYEQYF.

The chain has TRBV7-9 and TRBJ2-5; D is uncertain. Trimming cost V 4 bases and J 2 bases, with 11 bases left between them. Looked up from germline, CDR1 is SEHNR and CDR2 is FQNEAQ (reference sequence). The CDR3 has 14 amino acids. DNA for the CDR3: TGTGCCAGCAGCTCCAGCATGGTTCAAGAGACCCAGTACTTC. Encoded protein: CASSSSMVQETQYF.